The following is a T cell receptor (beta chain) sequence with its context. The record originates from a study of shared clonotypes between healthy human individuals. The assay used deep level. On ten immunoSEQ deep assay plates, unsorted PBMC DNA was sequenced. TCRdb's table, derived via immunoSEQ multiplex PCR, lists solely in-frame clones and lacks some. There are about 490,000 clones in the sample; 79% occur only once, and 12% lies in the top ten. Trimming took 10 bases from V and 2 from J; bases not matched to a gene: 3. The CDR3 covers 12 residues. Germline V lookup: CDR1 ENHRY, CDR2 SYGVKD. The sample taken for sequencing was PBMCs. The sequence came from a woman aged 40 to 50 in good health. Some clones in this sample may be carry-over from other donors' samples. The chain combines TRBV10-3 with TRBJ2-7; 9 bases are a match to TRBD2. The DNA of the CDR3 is TGTGCCACGGCTAGCGGGACCTACGAGCAGTACTTC. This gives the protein CATASGTYEQYF.